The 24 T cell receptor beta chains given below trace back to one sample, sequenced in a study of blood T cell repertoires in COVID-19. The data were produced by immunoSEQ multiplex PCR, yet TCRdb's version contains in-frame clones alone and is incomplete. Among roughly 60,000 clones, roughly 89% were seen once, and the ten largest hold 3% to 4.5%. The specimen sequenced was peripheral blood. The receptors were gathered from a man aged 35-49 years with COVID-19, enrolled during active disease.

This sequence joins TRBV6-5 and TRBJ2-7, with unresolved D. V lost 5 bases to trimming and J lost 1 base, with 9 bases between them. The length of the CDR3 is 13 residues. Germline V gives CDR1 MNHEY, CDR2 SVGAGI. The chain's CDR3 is CASSHELSYEQYF. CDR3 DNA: TGTGCCAGCAGTCACGAGCTTTCCTACGAGCAGTACTTC.

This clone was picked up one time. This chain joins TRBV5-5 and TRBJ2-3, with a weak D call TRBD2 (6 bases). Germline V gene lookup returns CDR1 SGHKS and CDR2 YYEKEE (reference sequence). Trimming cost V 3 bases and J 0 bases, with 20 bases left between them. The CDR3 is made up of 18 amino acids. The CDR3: CASSSITGTSSSTDTQYF. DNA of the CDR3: TGTGCCAGCAGCTCCATAACCGGGACTTCCTCTAGCACAGATACGCAGTATTTT.

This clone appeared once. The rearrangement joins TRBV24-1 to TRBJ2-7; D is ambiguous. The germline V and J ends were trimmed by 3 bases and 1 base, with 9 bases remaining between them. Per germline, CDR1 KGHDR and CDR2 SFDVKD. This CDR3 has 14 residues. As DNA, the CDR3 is TGTGCCACCAGTGATCCGGGTCGATCCTACGAGCAGTACTTC. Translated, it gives CATSDPGRSYEQYF.

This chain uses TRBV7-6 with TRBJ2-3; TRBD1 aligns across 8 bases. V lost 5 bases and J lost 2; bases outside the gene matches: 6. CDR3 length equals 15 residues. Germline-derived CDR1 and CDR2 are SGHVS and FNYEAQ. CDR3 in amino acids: CASSPRQGLTDTQYF. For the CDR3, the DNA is TGTGCCAGCAGCCCGAGACAGGGGCTCACAGATACGCAGTATTTT.

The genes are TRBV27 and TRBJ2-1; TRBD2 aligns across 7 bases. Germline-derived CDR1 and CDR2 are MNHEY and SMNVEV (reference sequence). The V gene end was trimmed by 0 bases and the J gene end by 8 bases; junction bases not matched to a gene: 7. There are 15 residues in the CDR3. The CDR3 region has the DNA TGTGCCAGCAGTTTATCGGTGGGAGGGCGTGATGAGCAGTTCTTC. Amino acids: CASSLSVGGRDEQFF.

CDR3 in amino acids: CASSWGTPGQGTGNTIYF. CDR3 DNA sequence: TGCGCCAGCAGCTGGGGGACCCCGGGACAGGGGACTGGAAACACCATATATTTT. The chain couples TRBV5-1 to TRBJ1-3; 10 bases are a match to TRBD1. From germline, CDR1 is SGHRS and CDR2 YFSETQ. Trimming cost V 3 bases and J 2 bases; bases outside gene matches: 11. This CDR3 has 18 residues.

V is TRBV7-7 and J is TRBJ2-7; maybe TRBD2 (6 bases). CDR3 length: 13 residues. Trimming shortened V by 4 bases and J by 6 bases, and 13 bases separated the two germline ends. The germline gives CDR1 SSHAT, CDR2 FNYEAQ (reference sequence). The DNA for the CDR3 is TGTGCCAGCAGCTACCCCGGGAGCGGCGAGCAGTACTTC. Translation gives CASSYPGSGEQYF. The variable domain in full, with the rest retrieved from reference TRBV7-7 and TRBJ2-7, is GAGVSQSPRYKVTKRGQDVTLRCDPISSHATLYWYQQALGQGPEFLTYFNYEAQPDKSGLPSDRFSAERPEGSISTLTIQRTEQRDSAMYRCASSYPGSGEQYFGPGTRLTVT.

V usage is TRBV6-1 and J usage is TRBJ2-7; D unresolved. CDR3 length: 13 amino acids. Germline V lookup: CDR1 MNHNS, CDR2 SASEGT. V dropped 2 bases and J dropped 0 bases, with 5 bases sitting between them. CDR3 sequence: CASSEQNSYEQYF. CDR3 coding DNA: TGTGCCAGCAGTGAACAGAACTCCTACGAGCAGTACTTC.

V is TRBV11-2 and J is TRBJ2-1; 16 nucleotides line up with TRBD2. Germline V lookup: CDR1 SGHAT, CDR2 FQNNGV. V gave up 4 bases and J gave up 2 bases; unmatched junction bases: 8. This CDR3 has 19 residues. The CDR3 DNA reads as TGTGCCAGCAGCTCCCGAGGGGGACTAGCGGGGGGGCCCTACAATGAGCAGTTCTTC. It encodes CASSSRGGLAGGPYNEQFF.

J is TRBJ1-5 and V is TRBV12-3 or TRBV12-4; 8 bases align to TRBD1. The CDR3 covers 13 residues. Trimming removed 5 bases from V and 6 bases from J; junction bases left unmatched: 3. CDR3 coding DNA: TGTGCCAGCAGTGACAGGGGCGGTCAGCCCCAGCATTTT. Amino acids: CASSDRGGQPQHF.

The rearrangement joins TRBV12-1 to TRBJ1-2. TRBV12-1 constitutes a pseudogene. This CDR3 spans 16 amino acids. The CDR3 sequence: CASSPNRGDRGYGYTF. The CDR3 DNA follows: TGTGCCAGCAGCCCTAACCGGGGGGACCGAGGATATGGCTACACCTTC.

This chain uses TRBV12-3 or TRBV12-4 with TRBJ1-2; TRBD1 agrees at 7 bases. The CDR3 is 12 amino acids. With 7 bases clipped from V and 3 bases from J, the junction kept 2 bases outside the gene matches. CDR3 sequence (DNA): TGTGCCAGCAAGGGGGCTTACTATGGCTACACCTTC. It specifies CASKGAYYGYTF.

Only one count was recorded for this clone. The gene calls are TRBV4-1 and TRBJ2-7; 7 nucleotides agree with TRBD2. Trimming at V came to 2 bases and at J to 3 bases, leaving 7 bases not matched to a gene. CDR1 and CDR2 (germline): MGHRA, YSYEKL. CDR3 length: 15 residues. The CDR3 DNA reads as TGCGCCAGCAGCCAAAACGCAGGGAGGGGCTACGAGCAGTACTTC. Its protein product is CASSQNAGRGYEQYF.

CDR3 in DNA: TGTGCCGGAGCTTCTGGGGCCAACGTCCTGACTTTC. Its translation is CAGASGANVLTF. This sequence joins TRBV12-3 or TRBV12-4 and TRBJ2-6; D remains ambiguous. Trimming stripped 11 bases from V and 1 base from J, with 6 bases between. The CDR3 spans 12 residues.

The CDR3 protein is CASPEGTAQYF. In DNA, the CDR3 is TGTGCCAGCCCAGAGGGAACGGCCCAGTACTTC. This chain connects TRBV7-9 to TRBJ2-5, with D possibly being TRBD2 (5 bases). Trimming stripped 8 bases from V and 9 bases from J, with 13 bases between. From germline, CDR1 is SEHNR and CDR2 FQNEAQ (reference sequence). The CDR3 is made up of 11 amino acids.

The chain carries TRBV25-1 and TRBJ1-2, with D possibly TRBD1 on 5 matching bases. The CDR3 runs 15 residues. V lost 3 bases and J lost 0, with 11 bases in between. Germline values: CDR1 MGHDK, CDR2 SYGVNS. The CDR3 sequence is CASSDGGITNYGYTF. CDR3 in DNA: TGTGCCAGCAGTGATGGGGGGATTACTAACTATGGCTACACCTTC.

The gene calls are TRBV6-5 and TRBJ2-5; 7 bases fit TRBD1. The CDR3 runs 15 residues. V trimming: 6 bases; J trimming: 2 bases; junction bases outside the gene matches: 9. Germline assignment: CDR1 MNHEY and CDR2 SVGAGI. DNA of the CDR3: TGTGCCAGCAGGGGGACAGTCGTCGCTCAAGAGACCCAGTACTTC. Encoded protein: CASRGTVVAQETQYF.

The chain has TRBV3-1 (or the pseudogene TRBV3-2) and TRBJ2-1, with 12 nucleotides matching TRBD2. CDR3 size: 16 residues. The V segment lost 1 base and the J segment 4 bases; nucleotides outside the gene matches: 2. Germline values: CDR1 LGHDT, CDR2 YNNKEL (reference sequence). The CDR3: CASSQGLAGAYNEQFF. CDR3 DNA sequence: TGTGCCAGCAGCCAAGGACTAGCGGGGGCATACAATGAGCAGTTCTTC.

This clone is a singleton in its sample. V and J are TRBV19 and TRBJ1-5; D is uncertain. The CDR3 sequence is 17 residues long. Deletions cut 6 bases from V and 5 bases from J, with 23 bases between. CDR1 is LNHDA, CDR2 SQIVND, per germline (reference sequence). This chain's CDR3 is CASRLWWANSRDQPQHF. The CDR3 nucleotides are TGTGCCAGTAGACTTTGGTGGGCGAACTCTCGAGATCAGCCCCAGCATTTT.

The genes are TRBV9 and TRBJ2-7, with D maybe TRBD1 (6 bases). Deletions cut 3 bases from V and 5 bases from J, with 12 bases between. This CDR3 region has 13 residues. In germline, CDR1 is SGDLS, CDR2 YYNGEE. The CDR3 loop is CASSATGGDEQYF. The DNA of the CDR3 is TGTGCCAGCAGCGCGACAGGTGGGGACGAGCAGTACTTC.

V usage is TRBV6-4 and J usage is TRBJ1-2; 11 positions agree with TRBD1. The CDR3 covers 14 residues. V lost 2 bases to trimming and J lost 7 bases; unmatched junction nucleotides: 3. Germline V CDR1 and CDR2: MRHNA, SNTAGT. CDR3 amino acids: CASSDLGTGGGYTF. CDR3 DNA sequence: TGTGCCAGCAGTGACCTCGGGACAGGGGGTGGCTACACCTTC.

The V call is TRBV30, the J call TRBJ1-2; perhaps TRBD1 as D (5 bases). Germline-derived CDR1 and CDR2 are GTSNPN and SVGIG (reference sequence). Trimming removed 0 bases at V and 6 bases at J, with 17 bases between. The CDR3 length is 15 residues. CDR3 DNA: TGTGCCTGGAGTGTAGGGGCAGGGTTATACGATGGCTACACCTTC. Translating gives CAWSVGAGLYDGYTF.

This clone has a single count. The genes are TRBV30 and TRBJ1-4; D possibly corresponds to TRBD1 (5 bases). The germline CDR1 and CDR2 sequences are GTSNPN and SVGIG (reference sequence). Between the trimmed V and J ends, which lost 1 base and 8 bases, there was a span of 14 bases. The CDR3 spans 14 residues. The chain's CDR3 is CAWSDGAAGEKLFF. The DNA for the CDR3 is TGTGCCTGGAGTGACGGGGCCGCGGGAGAAAAACTGTTTTTT.

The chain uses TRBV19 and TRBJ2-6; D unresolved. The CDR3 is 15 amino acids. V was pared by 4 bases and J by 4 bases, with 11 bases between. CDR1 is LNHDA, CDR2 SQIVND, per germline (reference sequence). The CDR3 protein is CASSTRGAGANVLTF. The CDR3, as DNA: TGTGCCAGTAGTACCCGCGGCGCCGGGGCCAACGTCCTGACTTTC.